These T cell receptor beta chains were read from a single sample in a study of beta chain features in type 1 diabetes. Generated by immunoSEQ multiplex PCR, the TCRdb table keeps only in-frame clones and is missing some. The table records about 300,000 clones, roughly 14% of them present only once. Specimen: naive CD4+ T cells from blood. These receptors were taken from a woman under 30 with type 1 diabetes. Each CDR3 is given with its conserved first and last residue. D genes are given only for firm matches. Clone size is shown for a subset of rows, as once, few, many or a class of expanded clone.

cdr3_length d_call j_call v_call clone_size cdr3_aa cdr3_nt
14 . TRBJ2-7 TRBV5-1 few CASRTTGFVYEQYF TGCGCCAGCAGAACCACAGGATTCGTTTACGAGCAGTACTTC
18 . TRBJ1-2 TRBV5-6 . CASHRLGQTGTVPYGYTF TGTGCCAGCCACCGTTTGGGGCAAACCGGGACTGTCCCCTATGGCTACACCTTC
15 TRBD2 TRBJ2-1 TRBV2 once CASPSGSSRFGEQFF TGTGCCAGCCCTAGCGGGAGCTCAAGGTTCGGTGAGCAGTTCTTC
13 . TRBJ1-5 TRBV2 few CASSVMSNQPQHF TGTGCCAGCAGTGTAATGAGCAATCAGCCCCAGCATTTT
15 TRBD1 TRBJ1-5 TRBV15 . CATSRGTGYSQPQHF TGTGCCACCAGCAGAGGGACAGGGTACTCTCAGCCCCAGCATTTT
13 TRBD1 TRBJ2-7 TRBV6-6 few CASRLDRDHEQYF TGTGCCAGCAGACTTGACAGGGACCACGAGCAGTACTTC
15 TRBD2 TRBJ2-5 TRBV5-1 . CASSPITSGRETQYF TGCGCCAGCAGCCCGATCACTAGCGGGCGGGAGACCCAGTACTTC
16 TRBD1 TRBJ2-2 TRBV19 few CASSIGTGHITGELFF TGTGCCAGTAGTATAGGGACAGGGCATATCACCGGGGAGCTGTTTTTT
12 . TRBJ1-2 TRBV7-9 . CASSFRGRLHTF TGTGCCAGCAGCTTTAGGGGTCGGCTTCACACCTTC
14 TRBD1 TRBJ1-2 TRBV30 . CAWSRQGAFYGYTF TGTGCCTGGAGTCGGCAGGGGGCTTTCTATGGCTACACCTTC
14 . TRBJ1-1 TRBV11-2 . CASSSTAAGAEAFF TGTGCCAGCAGCTCCACAGCCGCAGGGGCTGAAGCTTTCTTT
11 . TRBJ2-7 TRBV10-3 . CAIMGSYEQYF TGTGCCATCATGGGCAGCTACGAGCAGTACTTC
13 . TRBJ2-5 TRBV9 . CASSPTVDLTQYF TGTGCCAGCAGCCCAACCGTGGACTTGACCCAGTACTTC
16 TRBD2 TRBJ2-1 TRBV12-5 few CASGLRLAGIGNEQFF TGTGCTAGTGGTTTGAGGCTAGCGGGGATCGGGAATGAGCAGTTCTTC
15 . TRBJ1-2 TRBV7-3 few CASSLNRDPNYGYTF TGTGCCAGCAGCTTAAACAGGGACCCTAACTATGGCTACACCTTC
15 TRBD2 TRBJ2-2 TRBV5-1 few CASSPLALNTGELFF TGCGCCAGCAGTCCACTAGCGTTGAACACCGGGGAGCTGTTTTTT
13 . TRBJ2-2 TRBV29-1 . CSVRLAYTGELFF TGCAGCGTTAGATTAGCGTACACCGGGGAGCTGTTTTTT
14 . TRBJ1-5 TRBV27 . CASRGLLNNQPQHF TGTGCCAGCCGGGGACTCTTGAACAATCAGCCCCAGCATTTT
13 TRBD2 TRBJ2-1 TRBV30 . CAWSSGGYNEQFF TGTGCCTGGAGCTCGGGGGGGTACAATGAGCAGTTCTTC
15 . TRBJ1-2 TRBV29-1 few CSVEDSWADRYGYTF TGCAGCGTTGAAGATTCCTGGGCAGACCGCTATGGCTACACCTTC
17 TRBD2 TRBJ2-1 TRBV5-4 few CASSLVWLAGEHNEQFF TGTGCCAGCAGCTTGGTGTGGTTAGCGGGAGAACACAATGAGCAGTTCTTC
17 . TRBJ1-2 TRBV4-1 few CASSKVWGKGYNYGYTF TGCGCCAGCAGCAAAGTTTGGGGCAAGGGGTACAACTATGGCTACACCTTC
13 . TRBJ1-1 TRBV6-5 . CASTKPGSTEAFF TGTGCCAGCACCAAGCCGGGGTCCACTGAAGCTTTCTTT
11 . TRBJ2-5 TRBV12-5 . CASGFRETQYF TGTGCTAGTGGTTTCCGGGAGACCCAGTACTTC
14 TRBD2 TRBJ2-7 TRBV29-1 . CSVPVLAGGHEQYF TGCAGCGTCCCGGTCCTAGCGGGAGGCCACGAGCAGTACTTC
17 TRBD2 TRBJ2-1 TRBV7-6 . CASSADLTSGSKNEQFF TGTGCCAGCAGCGCCGACCTCACTAGCGGGAGTAAGAATGAGCAGTTCTTC
16 . TRBJ2-2 TRBV7-9 few CASEHPDTKNTGELFF TGTGCCAGCGAACACCCAGACACGAAGAACACCGGGGAGCTGTTTTTT
13 TRBD2 TRBJ2-3 TRBV29-1 few CSAGTRLADTQYF TGCAGCGCGGGGACTAGATTGGCAGATACGCAGTATTTT
14 . TRBJ1-1 TRBV2 . CASRDESRGTEAFF TGTGCCAGCAGGGACGAGAGCCGGGGGACTGAAGCTTTCTTT
15 . TRBJ2-6 TRBV5-4 . CASSLQVSGANVLTF TGTGCCAGCAGCTTACAGGTCTCTGGGGCCAACGTCCTGACTTTC
13 . TRBJ1-5 TRBV6-5 few CASSYSREQPQHF TGTGCCAGCAGTTACTCCCGAGAGCAGCCCCAGCATTTT
13 . TRBJ2-2 TRBV18 few CASSPTGTGELFF TGTGCCAGCTCACCGACTGGCACCGGGGAGCTGTTTTTT
13 TRBD1 TRBJ2-7 TRBV6-1 . CASSEGARGEQYF TGTGCCAGCAGTGAGGGTGCCAGGGGGGAGCAGTACTTC
13 . TRBJ2-3 TRBV4-1 few CASSQEFQDTQYF TGCGCCAGCAGCCAAGAATTCCAGGATACGCAGTATTTT
15 TRBD1 TRBJ1-5 TRBV10-3 . CAISETGTGVQPQHF TGTGCCATCAGTGAAACCGGGACAGGGGTCCAGCCCCAGCATTTT
15 TRBD2 TRBJ2-1 TRBV9 . CASSVGLAGGNEQFF TGTGCCAGCAGCGTAGGGCTAGCGGGCGGCAATGAGCAGTTCTTC
17 TRBD2 TRBJ2-1 TRBV7-2 . CASSLFRTSGTYNEQFF TGTGCCAGCAGCTTGTTCCGGACTAGCGGGACCTACAATGAGCAGTTCTTC
16 TRBD1 TRBJ2-2 TRBV19 few CASSTTRGQTTGELFF TGTGCCAGTAGTACTACAAGGGGACAGACAACCGGGGAGCTGTTTTTT
13 TRBD1 TRBJ1-2 TRBV18 . CASSLTGGYGYTF TGTGCCAGCTCTCTAACAGGGGGCTATGGCTACACCTTC
16 TRBD1 TRBJ2-3 TRBV7-2 . CASSFFSGQGTSTQYF TGTGCCAGCAGCTTCTTTTCGGGACAGGGGACATCTACGCAGTATTTT
16 TRBD2 TRBJ2-3 TRBV28 . CACSWRGSKSTDTQYF TGTGCCTGCAGCTGGCGGGGGAGTAAAAGCACAGATACGCAGTATTTT
13 . TRBJ2-1 TRBV11-2 . CASSSLVYNEQFF TGTGCCAGCAGCTCATTAGTCTACAATGAGCAGTTCTTC
17 TRBD2 TRBJ2-7 TRBV5-1 . CASSLGLAGGSSYEQYF TGCGCCAGCAGCTTGGGACTAGCGGGAGGGAGCTCCTACGAGCAGTACTTC
13 . TRBJ2-3 TRBV27 . CASQAAGTDTQYF TGTGCCAGCCAAGCGGCAGGAACAGATACGCAGTATTTT